This entry lists 21 T cell receptor beta chains sequenced from one sample in a study of T cell responses to AZD1222 COVID-19 vaccine (dated by TCRdb to the early 2020s). The meaning of the sample's time point label: baseline before first vaccination. Receptor libraries were prepared by the immunoSEQ multiplex PCR assay. Drawn from immuneACCESS, this table holds only the in-frame rearrangements with V and J called that TCRdb kept. Clones are partly lost; checked studies trace under half to an unresolved V gene and leave the rest unexplained. Within this sample are 90,000 to 150,000 clones, with around 88% of them counted one time only. The ten largest make up 4.5% to 6% of the sample. Sequenced here: peripheral blood, sampled on day 0 of AZD1222 vaccination. These receptors all stem from an adult in good health.

The chain is built from TRBV2 and TRBJ1-4; 8 bases match TRBD1. Germline CDR1 SNHLY, CDR2 FYNNEI. The CDR3 sequence is 15 residues long. Trimming took 6 bases from V and 2 from J; bases not matched to a gene: 5. CDR3 amino acids: CASRTSGGTNEKLFF. CDR3 DNA sequence: TGTGCCAGCAGGACGTCAGGGGGCACTAATGAAAAACTGTTTTTT.

This chain joins TRBV19 and TRBJ2-1; TRBD2 aligns across 12 bases. Trimming at V came to 3 bases and at J to 0 bases, leaving 9 bases not matched to a gene. The CDR3 sequence is 19 residues long. Germline-derived CDR1 and CDR2 are LNHDA and SQIVND (reference sequence). Written as DNA, the CDR3 is TGTGCCAGTAGTATCGCTACTAGCGGGGGGCTGAGCTCCTACAATGAGCAGTTCTTC. It translates to CASSIATSGGLSSYNEQFF.

The V call is TRBV4-3, the J call TRBJ2-3, with 12 bases matching TRBD1. In germline, CDR1 is LGHNA, CDR2 YSLEER. V was clipped by 0 bases and J by 6 bases; unmatched bases: 7. This CDR3 is 17 amino acids long. The CDR3, as DNA: TGCGCCAGCAGCCAAGATGGGACAGGGGGCTTCACGGATACGCAGTATTTT. Translated: CASSQDGTGGFTDTQYF.

The chain recombines TRBV3-1 (or the pseudogene TRBV3-2) with TRBJ2-7; tentative D call: TRBD1 (5 bases). The CDR3 is made up of 13 amino acids. V lost 3 bases and J lost 3, with 9 bases in between. Germline-derived CDR1 and CDR2 are LGHDT and YNNKEL (reference sequence). CDR3 coding DNA: TGTGCCAGCAGCCAGCAGGGCTACTACGAGCAGTACTTC. Its translation: CASSQQGYYEQYF.

This clone was observed a few times. J is TRBJ1-1 and V is TRBV27; 10 bases fit TRBD1. CDR1 and CDR2 from the germline V gene are MNHEY and SMNVEV (reference sequence). The CDR3 runs 15 residues. V was clipped by 2 bases and J by 4 bases; unmatched bases: 4. CDR3 coding DNA: TGTGCCAGCAGTTTACGACAGGGGGCTGGCACTGAAGCTTTCTTT. Protein product: CASSLRQGAGTEAFF.

The gene calls are TRBV5-1 and TRBJ2-2, with D tentatively TRBD2 (5 bases). CDR1 is SGHRS, CDR2 YFSETQ, per germline. Trimming cost V 4 bases and J 0 bases, with 13 bases left between them. The CDR3 consists of 16 residues. Here the CDR3 DNA reads TGCGCCAGCAGCCTAAAGTCGGGGACGAACACCGGGGAGCTGTTTTTT. Translating it yields CASSLKSGTNTGELFF.

The V and J genes are TRBV3-1 (or the pseudogene TRBV3-2) and TRBJ2-5, with 8 bases that match TRBD2. Germline V CDR1 and CDR2: LGHDT, YNNKEL (reference sequence). This CDR3 spans 14 amino acids. The V and J ends lost 1 base and 5 bases, in that order; junction bases with no gene match: 3. CDR3 loop: CASSQAGGDETQYF. In nucleotides, the CDR3 is TGTGCCAGCAGCCAAGCGGGAGGGGATGAGACCCAGTACTTC.

This chain connects TRBV6-5 to TRBJ1-1; the D gene is possibly TRBD1 (6 bases). Germline V gene sequence: CDR1 MNHEY, CDR2 SVGAGI. This CDR3 comprises 15 residues. V dropped 2 bases and J dropped 3 bases, with 13 bases sitting between them. The CDR3 sequence is CASSYRIQGDTEAFF. The CDR3 DNA reads TGTGCCAGCAGTTACCGTATACAGGGAGACACTGAAGCTTTCTTT.

The V gene is TRBV3-1 (or the pseudogene TRBV3-2), the J gene TRBJ1-5; D is perhaps TRBD1 (5 bases). V was trimmed by 8 bases and J by 1 base, leaving 12 bases between them. CDR3 length: 14 residues. Germline assignment: CDR1 LGHDT and CDR2 YNNKEL (reference sequence). The CDR3 DNA sequence: TGTGCCAGCTCCGAAGGGGAGAGCAATCAGCCCCAGCATTTT. Its translation: CASSEGESNQPQHF.

This chain joins TRBV4-3 and TRBJ1-1; D ambiguous. Trimming cost V 1 base and J 11 bases, with 17 bases left between them. The CDR3 has 14 amino acids. Germline V gene sequence: CDR1 LGHNA, CDR2 YSLEER. The CDR3 DNA reads TGCGCCAGCAGCCAAGGCAGAGGTTCCTGGGCGGCTTTCTTT. Its translation is CASSQGRGSWAAFF.

V gene TRBV28 combines with J gene TRBJ1-1; no clear D. The CDR3 contains 12 residues. Trimming took off 2 bases at V and 7 bases at J, with 8 bases between the two ends. Looked up from germline, CDR1 is MDHEN and CDR2 is SYDVKM. DNA for the CDR3: TGTGCCAGCAGTTTACCCTCCCATGAAGCTTTCTTT. Amino acids: CASSLPSHEAFF.

The chain joins TRBV7-2 to TRBJ2-1; D unclear. The CDR3 totals 13 residues. The V end lost 1 base, the J end lost 7 bases, and 8 bases lay between the germline ends. The germline CDR1 and CDR2 sequences are SGHTA and FQGNSA. The CDR3 DNA follows: TGTGCCAGCAGCTTAGAGTTACGGAATGAGCAGTTCTTC. The encoded protein is CASSLELRNEQFF. Full variable domain (remainder filled in from reference TRBV7-2 and TRBJ2-1): GAGVSQSPSNKVTEKGKDVELRCDPISGHTALYWYRQSLGQGLEFLIYFQGNSAPDKSGLPSDRFSAERTGGSVSTLTIQRTQQEDSAVYLCASSLELRNEQFFGPGTRLTVL.

The chain is built from TRBV3-1 (or the pseudogene TRBV3-2) and TRBJ1-2; TRBD1 agrees at 9 bases. Germline loops: CDR1 LGHDT, CDR2 YNNKEL (reference sequence). The CDR3 sequence is 15 residues long. Trimming at V came to 1 base and at J to 9 bases, leaving 9 bases not matched to a gene. The CDR3 DNA follows: TGTGCCAGCAGCCAAGGGGGTGGACAGGGGCTAAGCTACACCTTC. Its protein is CASSQGGGQGLSYTF.

The chain joins TRBV27 to TRBJ1-1; the D is unclear. Germline V CDR1 and CDR2: MNHEY, SMNVEV (reference sequence). Trimming removed 4 bases from V and 7 bases from J, with 22 bases in between. The CDR3 is 16 residues long. The CDR3 DNA is TGTGCCAGCAGTTCCTCTCCAACCCGGCCACCTTTTGAAGCTTTCTTT. As protein: CASSSSPTRPPFEAFF.

This chain links TRBV5-5 with TRBJ1-1, with 9 bases lining up with TRBD1. With V trimmed by 4 bases and J by 6 bases, 1 base remained unmatched. The germline V gene has CDR1 SGHKS and CDR2 YYEKEE (reference sequence). The CDR3 has 12 amino acids. As DNA, the CDR3 is TGTGCCAGCAGCCGGGACAGGGCTGAAGCTTTCTTT. As protein: CASSRDRAEAFF.

V and J are TRBV4-3 and TRBJ1-4, with TRBD1 identical over 7 bases. In germline, CDR1 is LGHNA, CDR2 YSLEER. The CDR3 covers 15 residues. The J segment lost 3 bases and the V segment lost 4 bases, leaving 5 bases of the junction unmatched. CDR3 nucleotides: TGCGCCAGCAGCCCCCAGGGGGAGGCTAATGAAAAACTGTTTTTT. It is translated as CASSPQGEANEKLFF.

This clone was counted once. The CDR3 loop is CASSQGFPGQPYEQYF. DNA for the CDR3: TGTGCCAGCAGCCAAGGTTTCCCGGGACAACCCTACGAGCAGTACTTC. This sequence joins TRBV14 and TRBJ2-7; D possibly corresponds to TRBD1 (6 bases). The CDR3 runs 16 residues. The V end lost 1 base, the J end lost 2 bases, and 15 bases lay between the germline ends. CDR1 SGHDN and CDR2 FVKESK come from the germline V gene.

The chain combines TRBV5-6 with TRBJ2-7; TRBD1 matches 7 bases. Germline CDR1 SGHDT, CDR2 YYEEEE. The V and J ends lost 2 bases and 6 bases, in that order; junction bases with no gene match: 8. The CDR3 runs to 14 residues. DNA for the CDR3: TGTGCCAGCAGCTTCCGGACAGGACTCCTCGAGCAGTACTTC. Protein sequence: CASSFRTGLLEQYF.

Only one count was recorded for this clone. The genes are TRBV6-5 and TRBJ1-2; D is ambiguous. The CDR3 sequence is 13 residues long. Trimming took off 0 bases at V and 6 bases at J, with 8 bases between the two ends. Germline assignment: CDR1 MNHEY and CDR2 SVGAGI. Written as DNA, the CDR3 is TGTGCCAGCAGTTACTCTTCCCGGGATGGCTACACCTTC. Protein product: CASSYSSRDGYTF.

This clone is a singleton in its sample. The chain recombines TRBV19 with TRBJ2-5, with TRBD1 matching over 7 bases. CDR3 length: 14 residues. V dropped 4 bases and J dropped 2; count of bases not matched to a gene: 4. CDR1 is LNHDA and CDR2 is SQIVND in the germline V gene (reference sequence). For the CDR3, the DNA is TGTGCCAGTAGTAGAAGGGGACAGCAAGAGACCCAGTACTTC. It codes for CASSRRGQQETQYF. Together with reference TRBV19 and TRBJ2-5, the CDR3 gives the full variable domain: DGGITQSPKYLFRKEGQNVTLSCEQNLNHDAMYWYRQDPGQGLRLIYYSQIVNDFQKGDIAEGYSVSREKKESFPLTVTSAQKNPTAFYLCASSRRGQQETQYFGPGTRLLVL.

The chain joins TRBV5-1 to TRBJ2-7, with a weak D call TRBD2 (5 bases). The CDR3 has 14 amino acids. Germline V gene lookup returns CDR1 SGHRS and CDR2 YFSETQ. The V and J ends lost 4 bases and 2 bases respectively, with 13 bases between them. CDR3 in DNA: TGCGCCAGCAGCCCAGGACTGGAAGCCTACGAGCAGTACTTC. It specifies CASSPGLEAYEQYF.